This T cell receptor (beta chain) was captured by sequencing in a study of graft-versus-host responses after intestinal transplantation. Overall study: Every recipient had anti-thymocyte globulin induction and two to four years of tacrolimus plus steroids.

Note on this clone: What it recognizes is unknown. Other DNA sequences of this sample code for an identical CDR3.

The method was immunoSEQ multiplex PCR; TCRdb's version includes in-frame clones alone and lacks a portion of them. Here the sample spans about 85,000 clones, more than 85% being singletons. This CDR3 comprises 14 residues. Germline CDR1 and CDR2: MNHEY and SMNVEV (reference sequence). V lost 2 bases to trimming and J lost 0 bases, with 7 bases between them. The sequence came from a human donor who was the organ donor for an intestinal transplant. This material consisted of unstimulated CD8+ T cells sorted from spleen or lymph node cells, taken before transplant. The chain recombines TRBV27 with TRBJ1-2; D is possibly TRBD1 (6 bases). Here the CDR3 reads CASSLRGANYGYTF. CDR3 DNA: TGTGCCAGCAGTTTAAGGGGGGCTAACTATGGCTACACCTTC.